The 28 T cell receptor beta chains below all came from one sample that was sequenced in a study of cytomegalovirus exposure and HLA in healthy donors. PCR used 60 Vbeta primers and 13 Jbeta primers. Some clones are missing from TCRdb's copy, which holds only in-frame ones; the method was immunoSEQ multiplex PCR. This table holds roughly 130,000 clones, less than 85% found once. The material sequenced was PBMCs. Source of these receptors: a man aged 30 to 45 in good health and CMV-seronegative.

As regards this clone: One junction end does not reproduce the germline sequence, and a read error may be involved. The gene calls are TRBV9 and TRBJ1-5; D might be TRBD1 (5 bases). This CDR3 region has 15 residues. Germline values: CDR1 SGDLS, CDR2 YYNGEE. This chain's CDR3 is CASSGSGFGNQPQNF. The CDR3 DNA is TGTGCCAGCAGCGGCTCAGGGTTTGGCAATCAGCCCCAGAATTTT.

The J gene is TRBJ1-1, the V gene TRBV1. TRBV1 is reported as a pseudogene. The CDR3 totals 14 residues. The CDR3 loop is CTSGQDLRGIEAFF. The CDR3, as DNA: TGCACCAGCGGCCAAGATCTTCGGGGGATTGAAGCTTTCTTT.

In the case of this clone: The germline gene is not matched at one end of the junction; a read error may be the cause. V is TRBV7-9 and J is TRBJ2-7; TRBD1 agrees at 8 bases. The length of the CDR3 is 16 residues. CDR1 SEHNR and CDR2 FQNEAQ come from the germline V gene (reference sequence). CDR3 DNA: TGTTCCAGCAGCTTAGCGCTTGGGACAGGCCCCTACGAGCAGTACTTC. This sequence encodes CSSSLALGTGPYEQYF.

This clone was counted between two and nine times. The chain's CDR3 is CASSFQAGGSAGELFF. The CDR3 DNA sequence: TGTGCCAGCAGTTTTCAAGCGGGAGGCTCGGCGGGGGAGCTGTTTTTT. The rearrangement links TRBV28 to TRBJ2-2, with 9 bases fitting TRBD2. V trimming: 3 bases; J trimming: 8 bases; junction bases outside the gene matches: 10. This CDR3 has 16 residues. Germline CDR1 is MDHEN and CDR2 is SYDVKM.

This clone was seen a single time. This sequence joins TRBV28 and TRBJ2-7; 11 bases match TRBD2. After removal of 6 bases from V and 4 bases from J, the junction contained 8 bases not matched to a gene. This CDR3 comprises 15 residues. Per germline, CDR1 MDHEN and CDR2 SYDVKM. The CDR3 spells CASSFITSGSYEQYF. The CDR3 nucleotides are TGTGCCAGCAGCTTTATCACTAGCGGGAGTTACGAGCAGTACTTC.

The chain employs TRBV27 and TRBJ2-3, with TRBD2 matching over 7 bases. The CDR3 is 14 residues long. Germline lookup yields CDR1 MNHEY and CDR2 SMNVEV (reference sequence). Trimming took 9 bases from V and 0 from J; bases not matched to a gene: 6. The CDR3, as DNA: TGTGCCAGTTTGGGGGGGACTAGCACAGATACGCAGTATTTT. Translated, it gives CASLGGTSTDTQYF.

The V call is TRBV25-1, the J call TRBJ1-1; 7 bases are a match to TRBD1. The CDR3 has 17 amino acids. Trimming at V came to 4 bases and at J to 1 base, leaving 12 bases not matched to a gene. CDR1 is MGHDK, CDR2 SYGVNS, per germline. The CDR3 DNA reads TGTGCCAGCAGTGGGTGGGACAGCCTAAAAAAGAACACTGAAGCTTTCTTT. Amino acids: CASSGWDSLKKNTEAFF.

CDR3 nucleotides: TGTGCCAGCAGTTTGGCTAGCTGGTATGAGCAGTTCTTC. This sequence encodes CASSLASWYEQFF. The J gene is TRBJ2-1, the V gene TRBV28; D perhaps matches TRBD2 (5 bases). Germline loops: CDR1 MDHEN, CDR2 SYDVKM. The CDR3 has 13 residues. Trimming pared 3 bases from V and 8 bases from J, leaving 11 bases between.

The genes are TRBV5-1 and TRBJ2-3, with TRBD2 matching 11 bases. The CDR3 runs to 15 residues. Germline CDR1 and CDR2: SGHRS and YFSETQ. J lost 4 bases, V lost 2 bases, and 3 bases had no gene match. The CDR3 sequence: CASSFSSGRPDTQYF. DNA for the CDR3: TGCGCCAGCAGCTTTTCTAGCGGGAGGCCAGATACGCAGTATTTT.

The gene calls are TRBV28 and TRBJ2-1; 7 bases line up with TRBD2. Germline CDR1 is MDHEN and CDR2 is SYDVKM. V trimming: 2 bases; J trimming: 7 bases; junction bases outside the gene matches: 5. This CDR3 has 14 residues. CDR3 amino acids: CASSLPGLRNEQFF. The CDR3 nucleotides read TGTGCCAGCAGTTTACCGGGACTACGGAATGAGCAGTTCTTC.

The J gene is TRBJ1-5, the V gene TRBV19; tentative D call: TRBD1 (6 bases). The CDR3 is 15 amino acids. In germline, CDR1 is LNHDA, CDR2 SQIVND (reference sequence). Trimming cost V 0 bases and J 8 bases, with 14 bases left between them. CDR3 residues: CASSIDPGHLEPQHF. The CDR3, as DNA: TGTGCCAGTAGTATAGATCCGGGACACTTGGAGCCCCAGCATTTT. The full variable domain, completed using reference TRBV19 and TRBJ1-5, is DGGITQSPKYLFRKEGQNVTLSCEQNLNHDAMYWYRQDPGQGLRLIYYSQIVNDFQKGDIAEGYSVSREKKESFPLTVTSAQKNPTAFYLCASSIDPGHLEPQHFGDGTRLSIL.

The chain links TRBV18 to TRBJ1-1, with a tentative D call TRBD1 (6 bases). The CDR3 totals 17 residues. Trimming shortened V by 3 bases and J by 1 base, and 18 bases separated the two germline ends. Germline-derived CDR1 and CDR2 are KGHSH and LQKENI. The CDR3 nucleotides are TGTGCCAGCTCACCCCTAGTAGGGGGTATGGCGAACACTGAAGCTTTCTTT. This codes for CASSPLVGGMANTEAFF.

V and J are TRBV7-9 and TRBJ2-5; 8 bases fit TRBD1. The length of the CDR3 is 13 residues. The V gene end was trimmed by 5 bases and the J gene end by 5 bases; junction bases not matched to a gene: 4. CDR1 is SEHNR, CDR2 FQNEAQ, per germline (reference sequence). The CDR3 DNA follows: TGTGCCAGCAGCCGGACAGGGTCGGAGACCCAGTACTTC. This gives the protein CASSRTGSETQYF.

This chain links TRBV5-1 with TRBJ1-1; D is uncertain. CDR1 and CDR2 from the germline V gene are SGHRS and YFSETQ. The CDR3 is 14 amino acids. The ends were cut back, 2 bases at V and 1 base at J, with 9 bases in the middle. The CDR3 reads CASSFDTPNTEAFF. The CDR3 DNA follows: TGCGCCAGCAGCTTTGACACTCCGAACACTGAAGCTTTCTTT.

The chain joins TRBV7-9 to TRBJ2-1; 8 nucleotides line up with TRBD1. Germline CDR1 SEHNR, CDR2 FQNEAQ (reference sequence). The CDR3 is 17 amino acids. V lost 5 bases, J lost 9 bases, and 18 bases stayed unmatched. The CDR3, as DNA: TGTGCCAGCAGCGTAGGAGAAGGCAGGGGGCCCCAGGGTGAGCAGTTCTTC. It translates to CASSVGEGRGPQGEQFF. Complete variable domain (other parts from reference TRBV7-9 and TRBJ2-1): DTGVSQNPRHKITKRGQNVTFRCDPISEHNRLYWYRQTLGQGPEFLTYFQNEAQLEKSRLLSDRFSAERPKGSFSTLEIQRTEQGDSAMYLCASSVGEGRGPQGEQFFGPGTRLTVL.

The chain has TRBV6-5 and TRBJ2-7; no reliable D call. V was trimmed by 8 bases and J by 0 bases, leaving 14 bases between them. The CDR3 has 14 residues. Germline V lookup: CDR1 MNHEY, CDR2 SVGAGI. The CDR3 loop is CASRDGLYSYEQYF. The DNA of the CDR3 is TGTGCCAGCCGAGATGGGCTATACTCCTACGAGCAGTACTTC.

This clone was observed a few times. CDR3 in amino acids: CASTLGASNTGELFF. The CDR3 region has the DNA TGTGCCAGCACCCTAGGCGCTTCGAACACCGGGGAGCTGTTTTTT. The V gene is TRBV7-9, the J gene TRBJ2-2, with D hard to call. This CDR3 comprises 15 residues. Looked up from germline, CDR1 is SEHNR and CDR2 is FQNEAQ (reference sequence). V lost 7 bases, J lost 0 bases, and 12 bases lay in between. The full variable domain, completed using reference TRBV7-9 and TRBJ2-2, is DTGVSQNPRHKITKRGQNVTFRCDPISEHNRLYWYRQTLGQGPEFLTYFQNEAQLEKSRLLSDRFSAERPKGSFSTLEIQRTEQGDSAMYLCASTLGASNTGELFFGEGSRLTVL.

The chain employs TRBV4-1 and TRBJ2-7; 8 bases map to TRBD1. The CDR3 runs 16 residues. Germline-derived CDR1 and CDR2 are MGHRA and YSYEKL. With 3 bases clipped from V and 5 bases from J, the junction kept 12 bases outside the gene matches. The CDR3 bases are TGCGCCAGCAGCCACCTAGGGCGACACAGGGGGAACGAGCAGTACTTC. This encodes CASSHLGRHRGNEQYF.

This chain links TRBV9 with TRBJ1-2, with D unresolved. CDR1 is SGDLS, CDR2 YYNGEE, per germline. V was shortened by 0 bases and J by 8 bases, with 17 bases between the two germline ends. The CDR3 is 15 residues long. Here the CDR3 DNA reads TGTGCCAGCAGCGTAGACCCAAACACTAATTCGGGCTACACCTTC. Residues: CASSVDPNTNSGYTF.

The chain has TRBV7-9 and TRBJ1-2, with TRBD1 matching over 7 bases. The CDR3 consists of 14 residues. The V gene end was trimmed by 3 bases and the J gene end by 5 bases; junction bases not matched to a gene: 6. Germline CDR1 and CDR2: SEHNR and FQNEAQ (reference sequence). This chain's CDR3 is CASSLQGERYGYTF. Written as DNA, the CDR3 is TGTGCCAGCAGCTTGCAGGGGGAGCGGTATGGCTACACCTTC.

The chain links TRBV7-8 to TRBJ2-1; TRBD2 agrees at 8 bases. The V and J ends lost 5 bases and 9 bases, in that order; junction bases with no gene match: 18. The CDR3 covers 17 residues. Germline V gene lookup returns CDR1 SGHVS and CDR2 FQNEAQ. The CDR3 DNA follows: TGTGCCAGCAGCGCAGGGTTGAGCGGGAGAGGGGTGACTGAGCAGTTCTTC. As protein: CASSAGLSGRGVTEQFF.

The V and J genes are TRBV9 and TRBJ2-2; 7 nucleotides agree with TRBD2. CDR1 and CDR2 (germline): SGDLS, YYNGEE. V was clipped by 1 base and J by 3 bases; unmatched bases: 6. This CDR3 contains 16 residues. CDR3 bases: TGTGCCAGCAGCGTAAGTGGCGGGAGTTACACCGGGGAGCTGTTTTTT. Its translation is CASSVSGGSYTGELFF.

V and J are TRBV29-1 and TRBJ2-7; D might be TRBD2 (6 bases). Per the germline V gene, CDR1 is SQVTM and CDR2 is ANQGSEA. V shed 4 bases and J shed 0 bases, with 10 bases lying between them. The CDR3 is 13 residues long. CDR3 in amino acids: CSVGREFSYEQYF. Written as DNA, the CDR3 is TGCAGCGTTGGCCGGGAGTTCTCCTACGAGCAGTACTTC.

This clone was counted a few times. The rearrangement uses TRBV9 and TRBJ1-5, with D unresolved. Germline CDR1 SGDLS, CDR2 YYNGEE. CDR3 length equals 14 residues. V was pared by 0 bases and J by 4 bases, with 8 bases between. The CDR3 coding sequence is TGTGCCAGCAGCGTAGGTACCGGGAATCAGCCCCAGCATTTT. This codes for CASSVGTGNQPQHF.

The chain combines TRBV4-1 with TRBJ1-2; TRBD1 is a possible D gene (5 bases). CDR1 MGHRA and CDR2 YSYEKL come from the germline V gene. V gave up 4 bases and J gave up 3 bases, with 12 bases separating them. The CDR3 extends over 14 amino acids. DNA for the CDR3: TGCGCCAGCAGCCCCCAGGAGGGACACTATGGCTACACCTTC. The encoded protein is CASSPQEGHYGYTF.

The chain carries TRBV6-5 and TRBJ1-1; D is unclear. This CDR3 has 11 amino acids. Germline assignment: CDR1 MNHEY and CDR2 SVGAGI. Trimming removed 5 bases from V and 6 bases from J, with 7 bases in between. The DNA for the CDR3 is TGTGCCAGCAGTGGCCACCCTGAAGCTTTCTTT. Amino acid sequence: CASSGHPEAFF.

V gene TRBV11-2 combines with J gene TRBJ2-7; 12 nucleotides line up with TRBD1. This CDR3 has 15 residues. Unmatched junction bases numbered 9, after V lost 6 bases and J lost 6 bases. CDR1 and CDR2 from the germline V gene are SGHAT and FQNNGV. The CDR3 nucleotides read TGTGCCAGCAGTTCCTTCCGGGACAGGGGGCGCGAGCAGTACTTC. Translating it yields CASSSFRDRGREQYF.

CDR3 sequence (DNA): TGTGCCAGCAGCTTAGGATCTGGGGGGTACGAGCAGTACTTC. Residues: CASSLGSGGYEQYF. The rearrangement joins TRBV7-2 to TRBJ2-7, with D possibly being TRBD2 (6 bases). Deletions cut 1 base from V and 4 bases from J, with 11 bases between. Germline V gene sequence: CDR1 SGHTA, CDR2 FQGNSA. CDR3 length: 14 amino acids.